This record looks at one TCR beta chain sequence and its context. The clone's antigen remains unknown. Per-base qualities were not stored, and no clone one base away is much larger. This entry belongs to a study of T-cell reconstitution after alpha-beta-depleted transplantation in children (dated by TCRdb to 2015 to 2016). About the full investigation: Using TCR repertoire profiling, the study followed T-cell immune reconstitution in a quantitative way in children after TCRalphabeta/CD19-depleted allogeneic hematopoietic cell transplantation.

The method behind the library was PCR. The sequencer was an Illumina HiSeq 2500. TCR libraries were prepared with molecular barcoding, using unique molecular identifiers to normalize TCRbeta repertoire quantification. The raw public data were reprocessed by TCRdb itself: fastp quality trimming at Q25, MiXCR clonotype calling, in-frame beta chains only. Identical CDR3 proteins give one entry, which carries the most common genes and DNA. Within this sample are some 500,000 distinct CDR3 sequences, with about 16% of them counted one time only. The ten biggest clones cover more than 2.5% of the sample. From a lookup of the germline V gene, CDR1 and CDR2 are SGHDT and YYEEEE. The CDR3 contains 17 residues, cysteine and phenylalanine counted. The only DNA kept is the CDR3, 51 bases in frame from the first base. V is pared back by 4 bases and J by 0 bases, with 18 bases lying between the germline termini.

Recombination joined TRBV5-6 with TRBJ2-3; no D gene can be assigned with confidence. Specimen: PBMCs from the stem cell graft donor, collected from the stem cell graft. The sequence derives from a human donor who donated a stem cell graft to a child with acute lymphoblastic leukemia. The nucleotide sequence reads TGTGCCAGCAGCGGTCCCCTGGATACAACCAGCACAGATACGCAGTATTTT. Its protein is CASSGPLDTTSTDTQYF.